The sequence of this T cell receptor (beta chain) was determined in a study of CXCR3-negative and CXCR3-positive naive CD8 T cells. With regard to this clonotype: Antigen unknown.

The study's findings and limits: For CXCR3-positive naive cells, TRB CDR3s were more hydrophobic than those of CXCR3-negative naive cells.

The TRB cDNA libraries were prepared by 5' RACE with UMI labels. TCRdb reprocessed the 5' RACE reads; each CDR3 protein has one entry and no DNA is given. Its listing shows some 54,000 distinct CDR3 sequences. The CDR3 is 16 residues long. CDR1 is SGHVS and CDR2 is FQNEAQ in the germline V gene. Naive CD8+ T cells carried a CD45RO-CCR7+CD27+CD95- phenotype. This receptor was identified in a human donor in good health. Some clones in this sample may be carry-over from other donors' samples. The gene calls are TRBV7-8 and TRBJ1-5; TCRdb outputs TRBD1, but without DNA this stays unchecked. The sequenced sample consisted of naive CXCR3+ CD8+ T cells from blood. Subset specified: CD45RO-CCR7+CD27+CD95- naive CD8+ T cells expressing CXCR3 (TNR3+). The CDR3 sequence is CASSLTGPLSNQPQHF. The variable domain in full, completed from reference TRBV7-8 and TRBJ1-5, reads GAGVSQSPRYKVAKRGQDVALRCDPISGHVSLFWYQQALGQGPEFLTYFQNEAQLDKSGLPSDRFFAERPEGSVSTLKIQRTQQEDSAVYLCASSLTGPLSNQPQHFGDGTRLSIL.